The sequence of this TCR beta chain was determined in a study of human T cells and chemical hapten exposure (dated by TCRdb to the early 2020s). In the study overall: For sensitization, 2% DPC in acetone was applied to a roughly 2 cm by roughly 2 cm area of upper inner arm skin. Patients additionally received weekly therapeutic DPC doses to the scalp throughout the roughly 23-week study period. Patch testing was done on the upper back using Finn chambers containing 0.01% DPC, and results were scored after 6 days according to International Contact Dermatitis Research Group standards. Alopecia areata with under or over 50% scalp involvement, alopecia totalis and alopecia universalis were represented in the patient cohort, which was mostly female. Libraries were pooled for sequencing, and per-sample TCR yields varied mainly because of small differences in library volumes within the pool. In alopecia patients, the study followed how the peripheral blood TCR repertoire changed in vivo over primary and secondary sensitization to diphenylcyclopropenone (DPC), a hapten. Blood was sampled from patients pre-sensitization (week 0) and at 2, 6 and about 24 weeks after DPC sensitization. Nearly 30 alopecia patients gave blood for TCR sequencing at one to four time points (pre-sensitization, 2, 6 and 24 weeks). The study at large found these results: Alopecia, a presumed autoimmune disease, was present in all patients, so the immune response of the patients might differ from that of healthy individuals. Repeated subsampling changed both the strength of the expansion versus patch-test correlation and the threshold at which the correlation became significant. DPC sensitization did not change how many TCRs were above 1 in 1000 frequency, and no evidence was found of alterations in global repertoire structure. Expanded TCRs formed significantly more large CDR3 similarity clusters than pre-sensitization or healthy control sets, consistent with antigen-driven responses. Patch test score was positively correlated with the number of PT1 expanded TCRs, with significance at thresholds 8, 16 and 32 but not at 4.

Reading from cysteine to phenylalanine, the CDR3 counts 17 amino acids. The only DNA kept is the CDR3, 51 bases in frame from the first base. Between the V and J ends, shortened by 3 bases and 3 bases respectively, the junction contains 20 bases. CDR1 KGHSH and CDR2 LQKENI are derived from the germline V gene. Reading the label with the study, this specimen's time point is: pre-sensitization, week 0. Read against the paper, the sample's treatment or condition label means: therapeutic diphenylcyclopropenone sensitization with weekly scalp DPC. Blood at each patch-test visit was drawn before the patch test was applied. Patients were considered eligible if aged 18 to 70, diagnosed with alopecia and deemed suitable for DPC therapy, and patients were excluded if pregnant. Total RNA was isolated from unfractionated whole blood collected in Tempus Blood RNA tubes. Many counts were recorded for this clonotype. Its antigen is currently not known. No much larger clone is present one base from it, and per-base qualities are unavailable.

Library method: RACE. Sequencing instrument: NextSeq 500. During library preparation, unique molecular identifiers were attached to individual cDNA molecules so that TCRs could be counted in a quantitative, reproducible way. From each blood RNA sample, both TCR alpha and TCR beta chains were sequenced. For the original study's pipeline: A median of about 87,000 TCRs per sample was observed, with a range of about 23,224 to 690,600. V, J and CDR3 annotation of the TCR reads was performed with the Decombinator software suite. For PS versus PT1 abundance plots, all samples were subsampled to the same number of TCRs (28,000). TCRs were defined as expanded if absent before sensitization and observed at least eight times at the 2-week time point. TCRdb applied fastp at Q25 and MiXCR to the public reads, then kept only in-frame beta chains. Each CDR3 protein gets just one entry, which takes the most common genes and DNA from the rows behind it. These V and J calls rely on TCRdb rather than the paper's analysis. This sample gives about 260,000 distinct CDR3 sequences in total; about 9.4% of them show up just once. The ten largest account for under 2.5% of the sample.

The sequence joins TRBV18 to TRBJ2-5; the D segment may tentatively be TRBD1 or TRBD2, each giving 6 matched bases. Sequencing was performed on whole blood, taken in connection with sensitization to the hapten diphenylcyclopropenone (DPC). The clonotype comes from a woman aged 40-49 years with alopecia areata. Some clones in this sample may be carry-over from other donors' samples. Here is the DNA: TGTGCCAGCTCACCCCGGGTCGGGGGCGGCAGCAAAGAGACCCAGTACTTC. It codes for CASSPRVGGGSKETQYF. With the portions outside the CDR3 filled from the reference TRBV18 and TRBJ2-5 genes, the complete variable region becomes NAGVMQNPRHLVRRRGQEARLRCSPMKGHSHVYWYRQLPEEGLKFMVYLQKENIIDESGMPKERFSAEFPKEGPSILRIQQVVRGDSAAYFCASSPRVGGGSKETQYFGPGTRLLVL.